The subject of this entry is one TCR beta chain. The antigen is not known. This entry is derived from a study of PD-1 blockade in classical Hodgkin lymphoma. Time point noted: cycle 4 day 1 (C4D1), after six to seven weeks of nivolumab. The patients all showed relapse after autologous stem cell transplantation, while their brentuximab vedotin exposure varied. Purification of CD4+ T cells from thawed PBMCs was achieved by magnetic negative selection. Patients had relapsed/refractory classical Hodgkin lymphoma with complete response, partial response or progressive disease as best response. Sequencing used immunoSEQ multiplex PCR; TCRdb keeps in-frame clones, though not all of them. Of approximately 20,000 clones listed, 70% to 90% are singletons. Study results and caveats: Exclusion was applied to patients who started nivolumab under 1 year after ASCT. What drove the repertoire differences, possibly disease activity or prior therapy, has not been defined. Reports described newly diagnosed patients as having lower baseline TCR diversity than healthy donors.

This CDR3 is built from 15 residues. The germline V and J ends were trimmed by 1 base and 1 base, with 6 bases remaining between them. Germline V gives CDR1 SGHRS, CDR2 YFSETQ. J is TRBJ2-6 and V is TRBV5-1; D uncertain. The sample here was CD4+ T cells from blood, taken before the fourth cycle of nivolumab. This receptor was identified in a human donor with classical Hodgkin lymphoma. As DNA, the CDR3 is TGCGCCAGCAGCTTGAGGGCTTCTGGGGCCAACGTCCTGACTTTC. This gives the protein CASSLRASGANVLTF.